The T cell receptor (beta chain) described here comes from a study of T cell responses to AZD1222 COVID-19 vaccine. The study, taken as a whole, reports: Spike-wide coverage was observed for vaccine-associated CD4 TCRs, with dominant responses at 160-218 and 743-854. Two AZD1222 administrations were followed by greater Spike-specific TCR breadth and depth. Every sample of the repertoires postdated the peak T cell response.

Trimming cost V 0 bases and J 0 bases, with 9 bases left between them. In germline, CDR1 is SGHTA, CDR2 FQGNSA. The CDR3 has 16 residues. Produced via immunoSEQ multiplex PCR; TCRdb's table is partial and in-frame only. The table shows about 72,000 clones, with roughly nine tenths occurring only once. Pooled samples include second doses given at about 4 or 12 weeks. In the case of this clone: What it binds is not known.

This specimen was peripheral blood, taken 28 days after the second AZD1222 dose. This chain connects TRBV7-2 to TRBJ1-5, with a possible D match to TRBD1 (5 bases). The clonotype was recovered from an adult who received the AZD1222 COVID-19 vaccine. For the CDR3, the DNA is TGTGCCAGCAGCTTAGCCAGGGATTATAGCAATCAGCCCCAGCATTTT. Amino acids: CASSLARDYSNQPQHF. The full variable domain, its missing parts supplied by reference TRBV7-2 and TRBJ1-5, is GAGVSQSPSNKVTEKGKDVELRCDPISGHTALYWYRQSLGQGLEFLIYFQGNSAPDKSGLPSDRFSAERTGGSVSTLTIQRTQQEDSAVYLCASSLARDYSNQPQHFGDGTRLSIL.